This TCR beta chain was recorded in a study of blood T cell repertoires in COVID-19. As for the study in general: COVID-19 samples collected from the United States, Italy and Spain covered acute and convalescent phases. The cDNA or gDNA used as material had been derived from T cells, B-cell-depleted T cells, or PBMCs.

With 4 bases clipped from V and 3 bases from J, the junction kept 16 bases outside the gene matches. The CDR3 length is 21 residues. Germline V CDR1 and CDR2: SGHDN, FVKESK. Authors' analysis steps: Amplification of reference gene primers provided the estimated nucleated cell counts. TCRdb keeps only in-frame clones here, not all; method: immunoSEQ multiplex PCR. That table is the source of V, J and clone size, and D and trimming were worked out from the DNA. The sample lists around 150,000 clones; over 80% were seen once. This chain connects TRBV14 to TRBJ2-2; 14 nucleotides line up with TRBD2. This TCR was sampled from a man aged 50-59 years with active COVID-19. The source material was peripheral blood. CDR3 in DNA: TGTGCCAGCAGCCGTTCACCCGGGACTAGCGGGGGACACAAATACACCGGGGAGCTGTTTTTT. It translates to CASSRSPGTSGGHKYTGELFF.